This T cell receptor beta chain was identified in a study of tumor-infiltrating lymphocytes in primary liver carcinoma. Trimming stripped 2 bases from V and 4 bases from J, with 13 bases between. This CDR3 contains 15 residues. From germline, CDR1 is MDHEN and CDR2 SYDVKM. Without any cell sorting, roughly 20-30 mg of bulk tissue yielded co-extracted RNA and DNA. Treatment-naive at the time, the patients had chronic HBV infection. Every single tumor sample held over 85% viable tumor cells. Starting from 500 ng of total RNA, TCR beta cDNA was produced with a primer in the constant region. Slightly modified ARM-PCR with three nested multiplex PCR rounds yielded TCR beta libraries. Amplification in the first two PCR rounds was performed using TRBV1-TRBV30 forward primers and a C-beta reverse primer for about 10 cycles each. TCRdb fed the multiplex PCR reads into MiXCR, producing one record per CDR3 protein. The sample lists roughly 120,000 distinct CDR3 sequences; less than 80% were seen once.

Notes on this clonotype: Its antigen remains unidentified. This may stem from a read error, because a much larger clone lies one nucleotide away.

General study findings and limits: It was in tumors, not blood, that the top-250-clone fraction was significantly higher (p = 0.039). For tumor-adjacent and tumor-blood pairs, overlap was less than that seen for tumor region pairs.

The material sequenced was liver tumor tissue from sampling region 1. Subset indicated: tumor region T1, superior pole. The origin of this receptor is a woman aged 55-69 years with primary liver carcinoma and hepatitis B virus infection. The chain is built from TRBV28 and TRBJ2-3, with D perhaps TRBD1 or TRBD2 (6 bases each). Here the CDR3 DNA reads TGTGCCAGCAGTTTAACCACCGGGGGCGCAGATACGCAGTATTTT. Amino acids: CASSLTTGGADTQYF.